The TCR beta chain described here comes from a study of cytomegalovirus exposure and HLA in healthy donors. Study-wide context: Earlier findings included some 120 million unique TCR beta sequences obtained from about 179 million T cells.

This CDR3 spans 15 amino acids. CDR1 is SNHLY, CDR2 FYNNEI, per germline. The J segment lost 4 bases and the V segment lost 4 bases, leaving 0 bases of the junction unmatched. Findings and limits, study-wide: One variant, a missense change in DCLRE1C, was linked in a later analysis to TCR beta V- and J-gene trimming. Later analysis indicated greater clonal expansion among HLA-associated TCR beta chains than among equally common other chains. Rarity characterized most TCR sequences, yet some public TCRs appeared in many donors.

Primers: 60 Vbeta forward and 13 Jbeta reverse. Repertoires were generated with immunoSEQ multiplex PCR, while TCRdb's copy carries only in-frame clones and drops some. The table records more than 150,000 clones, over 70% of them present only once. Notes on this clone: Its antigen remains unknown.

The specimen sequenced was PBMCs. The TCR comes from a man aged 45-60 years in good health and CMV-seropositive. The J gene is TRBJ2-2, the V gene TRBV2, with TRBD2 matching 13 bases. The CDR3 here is CASSGLAGGTGELFF. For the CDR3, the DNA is TGTGCCAGCAGTGGACTAGCGGGGGGCACCGGGGAGCTGTTTTTT.